This T cell receptor beta chain was captured by sequencing in a study of T cell responses to AZD1222 COVID-19 vaccine. Study results and limitations: Within unmutated variant regions lay the reported targets of nearly half of spike-specific TCRs.

CDR1 and CDR2 from the germline V gene are KGHDR and SFDVKD. This CDR3 is 18 amino acids long. V gave up 3 bases and J gave up 3 bases; unmatched junction bases: 14. Comments on this clone: What it binds is unknown.

TCRdb keeps only in-frame clones here, not all; method: immunoSEQ multiplex PCR. The sample has 85,000 to 90,000 clones, 88% seen once. This chain joins TRBV24-1 and TRBJ2-5, with TRBD1 matching over 8 bases. Specimen: peripheral blood, collected on day 0 of AZD1222 vaccination. This TCR came from an adult in good health. The CDR3 sequence is CATSDPTTGDPPKETQYF. The DNA for the CDR3 is TGTGCCACCAGTGATCCAACGACAGGGGACCCCCCCAAAGAGACCCAGTACTTC.